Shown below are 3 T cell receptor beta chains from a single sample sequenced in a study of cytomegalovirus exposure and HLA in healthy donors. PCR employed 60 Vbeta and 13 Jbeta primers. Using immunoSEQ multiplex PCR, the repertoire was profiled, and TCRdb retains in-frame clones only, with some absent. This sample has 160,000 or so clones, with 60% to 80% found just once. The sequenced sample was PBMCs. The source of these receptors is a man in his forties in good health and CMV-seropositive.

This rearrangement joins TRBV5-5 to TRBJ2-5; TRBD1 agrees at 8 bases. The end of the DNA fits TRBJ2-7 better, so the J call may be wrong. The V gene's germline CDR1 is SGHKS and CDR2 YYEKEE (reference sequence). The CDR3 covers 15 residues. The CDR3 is CASSLDGQGSYEQYF. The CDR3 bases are TGTGCCAGCAGCTTGGATGGACAGGGCTCCTACGAGCAGTACTTC.

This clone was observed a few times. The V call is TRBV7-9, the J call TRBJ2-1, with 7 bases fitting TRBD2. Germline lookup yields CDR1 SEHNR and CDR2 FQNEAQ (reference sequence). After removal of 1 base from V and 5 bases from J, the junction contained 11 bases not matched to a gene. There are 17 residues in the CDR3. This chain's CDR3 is CASSLELGRGVDNEQFF. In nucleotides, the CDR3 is TGTGCCAGCAGCTTAGAACTAGGACGGGGGGTGGACAATGAGCAGTTCTTC. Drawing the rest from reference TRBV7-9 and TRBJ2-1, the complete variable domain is DTGVSQNPRHKITKRGQNVTFRCDPISEHNRLYWYRQTLGQGPEFLTYFQNEAQLEKSRLLSDRFSAERPKGSFSTLEIQRTEQGDSAMYLCASSLELGRGVDNEQFFGPGTRLTVL.

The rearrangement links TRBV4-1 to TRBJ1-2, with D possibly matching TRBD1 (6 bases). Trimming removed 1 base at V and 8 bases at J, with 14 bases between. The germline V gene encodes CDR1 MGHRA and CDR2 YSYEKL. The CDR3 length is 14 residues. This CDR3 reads CASSQVTGSRGYTF. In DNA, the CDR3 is TGCGCCAGCAGCCAAGTAACAGGGTCTCGAGGCTACACCTTC.